This T cell receptor (beta chain) was recovered during a study of CD8 T cells in ankylosing spondylitis. Points from the study as a whole: Clones linked to disease were reported to show significant enrichment in matched ankylosing spondylitis synovial fluid.

Using its own MiXCR run on the 5' RACE reads, TCRdb lists one record per CDR3 protein. The table includes tens of thousands of distinct CDR3 sequences, 27% detected once. This clonotype was detected only a few times. Its target is not known. Input material: blood, either unsorted or a sorted T cell fraction (not recorded which). This TCR came from a male donor with ankylosing spondylitis or in good health (not recorded which).

The CDR3 spells CASSLRLGGDSPLHF. The DNA of the CDR3 is TGCGCCAGCAGCTTAAGATTAGGCGGCGATTCACCCCTCCACTTT. This sequence joins TRBV5-1 and TRBJ1-6; no firm D call. The CDR3 is 15 amino acids. Germline CDR1 SGHRS, CDR2 YFSETQ. V was shortened by 2 bases and J by 8 bases, with 14 bases between the two germline ends.